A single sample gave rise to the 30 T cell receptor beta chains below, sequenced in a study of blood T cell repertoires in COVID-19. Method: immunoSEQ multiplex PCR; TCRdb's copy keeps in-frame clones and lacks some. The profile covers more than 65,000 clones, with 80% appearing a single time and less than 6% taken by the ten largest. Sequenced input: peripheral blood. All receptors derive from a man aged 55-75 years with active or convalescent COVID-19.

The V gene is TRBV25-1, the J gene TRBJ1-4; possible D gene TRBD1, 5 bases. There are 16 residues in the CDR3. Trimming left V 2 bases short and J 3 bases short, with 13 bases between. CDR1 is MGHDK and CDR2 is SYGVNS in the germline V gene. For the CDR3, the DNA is TGTGCCAGCAGTGAAAGGAGGGCAGGGTCTAATGAAAAACTGTTTTTT. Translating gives CASSERRAGSNEKLFF.

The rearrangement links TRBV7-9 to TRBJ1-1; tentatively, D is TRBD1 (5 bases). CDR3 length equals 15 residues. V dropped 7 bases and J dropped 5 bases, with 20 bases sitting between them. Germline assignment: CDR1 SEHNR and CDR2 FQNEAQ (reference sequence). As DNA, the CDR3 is TGTGCCAGCACCGCCGGGGGGAGGGTGGAAACTGAAGCTTTCTTT. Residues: CASTAGGRVETEAFF.

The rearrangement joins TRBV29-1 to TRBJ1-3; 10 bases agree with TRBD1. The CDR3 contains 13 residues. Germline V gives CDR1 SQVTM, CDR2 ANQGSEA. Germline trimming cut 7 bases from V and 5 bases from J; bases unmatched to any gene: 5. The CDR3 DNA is TGCAGCGCTAGGACAGGGGGGAGAAACACCATATATTTT. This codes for CSARTGGRNTIYF.

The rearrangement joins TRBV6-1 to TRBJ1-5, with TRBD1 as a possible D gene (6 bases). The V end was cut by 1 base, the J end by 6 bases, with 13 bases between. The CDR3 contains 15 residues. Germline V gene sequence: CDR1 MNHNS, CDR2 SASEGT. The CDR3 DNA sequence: TGTGCCAGCAGTGAAGAACGAAGGGGGGGTCAGCCCCAGCATTTT. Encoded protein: CASSEERRGGQPQHF.

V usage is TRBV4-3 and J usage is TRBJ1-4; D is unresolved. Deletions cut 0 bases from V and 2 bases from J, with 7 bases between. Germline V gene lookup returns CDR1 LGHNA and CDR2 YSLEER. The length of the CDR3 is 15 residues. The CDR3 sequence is CASSQELFTNEKLFF. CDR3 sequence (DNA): TGCGCCAGCAGCCAAGAACTCTTTACTAATGAAAAACTGTTTTTT.

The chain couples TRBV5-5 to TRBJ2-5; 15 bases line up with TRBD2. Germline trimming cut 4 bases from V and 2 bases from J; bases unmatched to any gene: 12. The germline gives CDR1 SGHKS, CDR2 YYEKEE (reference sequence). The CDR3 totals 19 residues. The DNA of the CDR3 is TGTGCCAGCAGCCTTAGGACTAGCGGGGGGGCGGTCCAACAAGAGACCCAGTACTTC. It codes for CASSLRTSGGAVQQETQYF.

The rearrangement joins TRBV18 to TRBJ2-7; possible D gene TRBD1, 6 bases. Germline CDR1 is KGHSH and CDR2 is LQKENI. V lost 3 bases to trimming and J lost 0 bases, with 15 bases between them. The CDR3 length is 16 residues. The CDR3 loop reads CASSPPGQIHSYEQYF. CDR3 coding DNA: TGTGCCAGCTCACCTCCGGGACAAATCCACTCCTACGAGCAGTACTTC. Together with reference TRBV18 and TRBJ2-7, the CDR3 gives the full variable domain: NAGVMQNPRHLVRRRGQEARLRCSPMKGHSHVYWYRQLPEEGLKFMVYLQKENIIDESGMPKERFSAEFPKEGPSILRIQQVVRGDSAAYFCASSPPGQIHSYEQYFGPGTRLTVT.

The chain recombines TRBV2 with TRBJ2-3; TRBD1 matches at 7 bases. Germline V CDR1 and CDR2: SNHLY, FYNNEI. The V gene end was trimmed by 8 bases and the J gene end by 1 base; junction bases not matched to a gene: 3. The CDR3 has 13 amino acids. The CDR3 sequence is CASLGQGTDTQYF. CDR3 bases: TGTGCCAGCCTAGGACAGGGCACAGATACGCAGTATTTT.

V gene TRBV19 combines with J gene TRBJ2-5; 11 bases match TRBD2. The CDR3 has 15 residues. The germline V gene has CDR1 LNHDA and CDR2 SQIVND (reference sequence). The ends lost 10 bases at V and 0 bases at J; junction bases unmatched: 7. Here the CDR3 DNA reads TGTGCCACTATGACTAGCGGGGTTCACCAAGAGACCCAGTACTTC. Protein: CATMTSGVHQETQYF.

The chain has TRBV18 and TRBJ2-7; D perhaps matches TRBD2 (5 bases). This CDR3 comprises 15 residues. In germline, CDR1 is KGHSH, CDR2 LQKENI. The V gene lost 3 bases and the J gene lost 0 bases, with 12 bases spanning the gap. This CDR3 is CASSPTGVSSYEQYF. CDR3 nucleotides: TGTGCCAGCTCACCCACCGGGGTAAGCTCCTACGAGCAGTACTTC.

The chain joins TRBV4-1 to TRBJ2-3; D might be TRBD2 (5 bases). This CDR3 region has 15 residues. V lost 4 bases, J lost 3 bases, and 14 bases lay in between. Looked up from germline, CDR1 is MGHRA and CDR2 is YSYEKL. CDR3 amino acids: CASSLLSGITDTQYF. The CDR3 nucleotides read TGCGCCAGCAGCCTACTGTCGGGGATTACAGATACGCAGTATTTT.

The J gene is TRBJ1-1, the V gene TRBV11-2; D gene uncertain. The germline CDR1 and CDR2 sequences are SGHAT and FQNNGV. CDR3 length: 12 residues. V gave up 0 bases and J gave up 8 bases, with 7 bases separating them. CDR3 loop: CASSLDVREAFF. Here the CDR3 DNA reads TGTGCCAGCAGCTTAGATGTGCGAGAAGCTTTCTTT.

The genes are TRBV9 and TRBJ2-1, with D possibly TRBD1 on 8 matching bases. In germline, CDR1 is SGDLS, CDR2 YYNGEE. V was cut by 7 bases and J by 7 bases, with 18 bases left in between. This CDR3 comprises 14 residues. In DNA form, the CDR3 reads TGTGCCAGCGCGCAGACAGGGGAGGGGAATGAGCAGTTCTTC. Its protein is CASAQTGEGNEQFF.

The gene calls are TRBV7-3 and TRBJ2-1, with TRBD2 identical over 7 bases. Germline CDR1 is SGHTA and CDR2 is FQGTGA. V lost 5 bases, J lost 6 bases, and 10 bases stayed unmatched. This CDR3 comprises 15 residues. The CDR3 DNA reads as TGTGCCAGCAGCCCTATGGGAGGGTCTGGCAATGAGCAGTTCTTC. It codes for CASSPMGGSGNEQFF. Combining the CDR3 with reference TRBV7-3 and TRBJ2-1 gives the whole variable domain GAGVSQTPSNKVTEKGKYVELRCDPISGHTALYWYRQSLGQGPEFLIYFQGTGAADDSGLPNDRFFAVRPEGSVSTLKIQRTERGDSAVYLCASSPMGGSGNEQFFGPGTRLTVL.

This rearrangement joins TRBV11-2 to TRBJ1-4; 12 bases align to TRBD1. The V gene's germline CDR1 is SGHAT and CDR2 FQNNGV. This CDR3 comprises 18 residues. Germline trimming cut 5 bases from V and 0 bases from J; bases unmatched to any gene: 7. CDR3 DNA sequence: TGTGCCAGCAGCCGGGGACAGGGGGCCTCTGCAACTAATGAAAAACTGTTTTTT. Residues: CASSRGQGASATNEKLFF.

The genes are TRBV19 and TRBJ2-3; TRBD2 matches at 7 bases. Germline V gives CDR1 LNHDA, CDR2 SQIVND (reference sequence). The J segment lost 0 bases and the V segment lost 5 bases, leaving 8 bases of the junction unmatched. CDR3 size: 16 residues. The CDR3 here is CASSLLRGSSTDTQYF. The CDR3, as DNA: TGTGCCAGTAGTCTTTTGCGGGGGAGCAGCACAGATACGCAGTATTTT.

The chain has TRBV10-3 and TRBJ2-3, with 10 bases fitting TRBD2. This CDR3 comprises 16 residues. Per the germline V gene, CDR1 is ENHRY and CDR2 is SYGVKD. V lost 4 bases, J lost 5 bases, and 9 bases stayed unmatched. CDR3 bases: TGTGCCATCAGTGGTACAGCGGGGGGGCCAGGAGATACGCAGTATTTT. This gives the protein CAISGTAGGPGDTQYF.

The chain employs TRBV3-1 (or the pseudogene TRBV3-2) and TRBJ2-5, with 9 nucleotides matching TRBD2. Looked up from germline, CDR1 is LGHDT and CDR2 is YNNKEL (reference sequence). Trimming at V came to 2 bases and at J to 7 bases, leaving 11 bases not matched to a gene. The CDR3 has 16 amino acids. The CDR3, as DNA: TGTGCCAGCAGCCAATTACGGGGAGGTAGCGGGGGGACCCAGTACTTC. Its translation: CASSQLRGGSGGTQYF.

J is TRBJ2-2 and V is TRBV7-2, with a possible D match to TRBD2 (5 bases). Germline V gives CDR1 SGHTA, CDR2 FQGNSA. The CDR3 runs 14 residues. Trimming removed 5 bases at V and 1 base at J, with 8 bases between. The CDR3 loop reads CASSERRNTGELFF. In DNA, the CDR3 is TGTGCCAGCAGCGAGCGGCGGAACACCGGGGAGCTGTTTTTT. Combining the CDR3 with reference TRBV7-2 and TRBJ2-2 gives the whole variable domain GAGVSQSPSNKVTEKGKDVELRCDPISGHTALYWYRQSLGQGLEFLIYFQGNSAPDKSGLPSDRFSAERTGGSVSTLTIQRTQQEDSAVYLCASSERRNTGELFFGEGSRLTVL.

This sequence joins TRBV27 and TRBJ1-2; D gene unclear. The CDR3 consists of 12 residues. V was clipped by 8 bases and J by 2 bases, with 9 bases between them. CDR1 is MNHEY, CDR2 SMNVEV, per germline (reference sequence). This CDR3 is CASGRENYGYTF. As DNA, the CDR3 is TGTGCCAGCGGCCGGGAGAACTATGGCTACACCTTC.

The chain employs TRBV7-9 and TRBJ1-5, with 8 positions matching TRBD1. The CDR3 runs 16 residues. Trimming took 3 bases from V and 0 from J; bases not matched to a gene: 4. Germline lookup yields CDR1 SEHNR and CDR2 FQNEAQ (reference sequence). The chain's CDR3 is CASSFGDRYSNQPQHF. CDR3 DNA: TGTGCCAGCAGCTTTGGGGACAGGTATAGCAATCAGCCCCAGCATTTT.

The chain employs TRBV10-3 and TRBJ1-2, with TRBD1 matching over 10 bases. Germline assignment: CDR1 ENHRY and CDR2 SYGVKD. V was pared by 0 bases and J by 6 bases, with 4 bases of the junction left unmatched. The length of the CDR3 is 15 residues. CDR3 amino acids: CAISESTGGSNGYTF. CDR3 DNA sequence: TGTGCCATCAGTGAGTCGACAGGGGGCTCCAATGGCTACACCTTC.

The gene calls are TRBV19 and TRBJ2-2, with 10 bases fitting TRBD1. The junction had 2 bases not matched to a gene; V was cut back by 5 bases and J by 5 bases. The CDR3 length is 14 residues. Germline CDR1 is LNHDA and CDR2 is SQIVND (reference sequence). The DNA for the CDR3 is TGTGCCAGTAGTCTGGACAGGGGGACCGGGGAGCTGTTTTTT. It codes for CASSLDRGTGELFF. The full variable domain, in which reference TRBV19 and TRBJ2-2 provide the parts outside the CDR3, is DGGITQSPKYLFRKEGQNVTLSCEQNLNHDAMYWYRQDPGQGLRLIYYSQIVNDFQKGDIAEGYSVSREKKESFPLTVTSAQKNPTAFYLCASSLDRGTGELFFGEGSRLTVL.

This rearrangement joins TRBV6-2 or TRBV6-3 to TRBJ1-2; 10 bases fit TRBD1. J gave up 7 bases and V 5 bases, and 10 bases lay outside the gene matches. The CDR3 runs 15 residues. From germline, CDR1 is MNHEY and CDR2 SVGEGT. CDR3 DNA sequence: TGTGCCAGCAGTATACTCCGACAGGGGGCTGCTGGCTACACCTTC. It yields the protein CASSILRQGAAGYTF.

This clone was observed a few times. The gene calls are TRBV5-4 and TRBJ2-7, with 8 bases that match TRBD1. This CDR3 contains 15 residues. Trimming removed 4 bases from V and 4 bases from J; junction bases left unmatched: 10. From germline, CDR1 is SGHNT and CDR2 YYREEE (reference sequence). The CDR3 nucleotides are TGTGCCAGCAGCCCAACGACAGGGGTGCAGTACGAGCAGTACTTC. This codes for CASSPTTGVQYEQYF.

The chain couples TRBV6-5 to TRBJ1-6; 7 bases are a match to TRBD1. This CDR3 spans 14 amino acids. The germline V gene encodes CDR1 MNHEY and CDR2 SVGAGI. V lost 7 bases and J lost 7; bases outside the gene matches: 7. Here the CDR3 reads CASTIYRGNSPLHF. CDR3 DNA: TGTGCCAGCACGATCTACAGGGGAAATTCACCCCTCCACTTT.

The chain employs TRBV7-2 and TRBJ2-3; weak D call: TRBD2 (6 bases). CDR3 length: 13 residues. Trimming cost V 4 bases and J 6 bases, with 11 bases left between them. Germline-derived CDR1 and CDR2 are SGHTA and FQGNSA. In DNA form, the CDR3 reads TGTGCCAGCAGCTCGGGACTCTCGGATACGCAGTATTTT. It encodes CASSSGLSDTQYF.

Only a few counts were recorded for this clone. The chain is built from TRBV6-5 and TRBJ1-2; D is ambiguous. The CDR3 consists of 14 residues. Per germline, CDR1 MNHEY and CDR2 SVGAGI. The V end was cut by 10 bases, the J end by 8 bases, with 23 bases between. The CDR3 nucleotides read TGTGCCACCCCTTCTGATGGGAGCCCAGGAGGCTACACCTTC. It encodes CATPSDGSPGGYTF.

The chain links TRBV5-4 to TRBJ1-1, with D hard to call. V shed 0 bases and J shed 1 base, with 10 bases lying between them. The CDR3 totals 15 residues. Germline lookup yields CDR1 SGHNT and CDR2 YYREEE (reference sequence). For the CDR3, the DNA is TGTGCCAGCAGCTTGGGGATGAGGTGGAACACTGAAGCTTTCTTT. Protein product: CASSLGMRWNTEAFF.

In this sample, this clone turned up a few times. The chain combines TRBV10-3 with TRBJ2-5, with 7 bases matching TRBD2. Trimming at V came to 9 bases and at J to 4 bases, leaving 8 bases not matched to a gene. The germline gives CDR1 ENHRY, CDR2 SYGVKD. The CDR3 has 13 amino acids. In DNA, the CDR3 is TGTGCCATTAGAGGAGGGGAGGGAGAGACCCAGTACTTC. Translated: CAIRGGEGETQYF.